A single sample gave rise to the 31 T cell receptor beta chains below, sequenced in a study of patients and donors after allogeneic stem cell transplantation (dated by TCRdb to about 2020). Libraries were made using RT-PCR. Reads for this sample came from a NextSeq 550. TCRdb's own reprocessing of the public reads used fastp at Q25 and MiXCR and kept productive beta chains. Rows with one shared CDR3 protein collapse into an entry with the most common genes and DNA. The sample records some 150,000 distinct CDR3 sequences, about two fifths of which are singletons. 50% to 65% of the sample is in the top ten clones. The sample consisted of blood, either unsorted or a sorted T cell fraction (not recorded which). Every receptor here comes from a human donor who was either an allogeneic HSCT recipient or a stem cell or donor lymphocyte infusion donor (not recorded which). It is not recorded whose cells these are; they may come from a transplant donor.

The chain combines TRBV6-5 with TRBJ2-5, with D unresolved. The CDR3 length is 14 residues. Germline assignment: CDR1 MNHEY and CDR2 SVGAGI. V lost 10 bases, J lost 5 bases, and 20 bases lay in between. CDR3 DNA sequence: TGTGCCATCACCTCCCGGAGAAAAGGGGAGACCCAGTACTTC. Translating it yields CAITSRRKGETQYF.

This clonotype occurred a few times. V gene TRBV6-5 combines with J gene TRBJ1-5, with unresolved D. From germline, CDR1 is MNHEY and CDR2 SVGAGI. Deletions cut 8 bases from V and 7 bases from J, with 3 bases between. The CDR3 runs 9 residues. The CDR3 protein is CASGQPQHF. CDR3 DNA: TGTGCCAGCGGGCAGCCCCAGCATTTT.

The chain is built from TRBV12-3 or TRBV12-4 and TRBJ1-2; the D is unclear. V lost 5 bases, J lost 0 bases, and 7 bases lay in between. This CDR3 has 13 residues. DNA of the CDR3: TGTGCCAGCAGTGAGGCTGCTAACTATGGCTACACCTTC. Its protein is CASSEAANYGYTF.

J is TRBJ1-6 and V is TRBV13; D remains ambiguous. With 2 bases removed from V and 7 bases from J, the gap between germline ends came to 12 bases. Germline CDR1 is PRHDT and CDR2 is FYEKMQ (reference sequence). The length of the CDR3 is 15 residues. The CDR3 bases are TGTGCCAGCAGCTTACGGAGGCAACCCAATTCACCCCTCCACTTT. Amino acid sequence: CASSLRRQPNSPLHF.

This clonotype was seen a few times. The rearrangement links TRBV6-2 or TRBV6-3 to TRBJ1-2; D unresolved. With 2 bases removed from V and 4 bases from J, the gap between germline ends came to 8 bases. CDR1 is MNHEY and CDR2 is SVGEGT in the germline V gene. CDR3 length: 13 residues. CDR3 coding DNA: TGTGCCAGCAGTTACGGACGGACCTATGGCTACACCTTC. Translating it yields CASSYGRTYGYTF.

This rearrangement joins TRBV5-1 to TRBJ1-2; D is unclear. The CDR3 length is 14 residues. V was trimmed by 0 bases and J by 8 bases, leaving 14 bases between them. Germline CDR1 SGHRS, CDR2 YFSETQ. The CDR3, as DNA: TGCGCCAGCAGCTTGGATACAGACCCGTACGGCTACACCTTC. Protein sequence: CASSLDTDPYGYTF.

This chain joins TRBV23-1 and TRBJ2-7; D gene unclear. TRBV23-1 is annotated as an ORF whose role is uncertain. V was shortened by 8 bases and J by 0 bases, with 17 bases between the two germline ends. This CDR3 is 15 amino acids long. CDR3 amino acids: CASSPGLITSYEQYF. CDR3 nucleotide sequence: TGCGCCAGCTCCCCCGGGTTGATAACCTCCTACGAGCAGTACTTC.

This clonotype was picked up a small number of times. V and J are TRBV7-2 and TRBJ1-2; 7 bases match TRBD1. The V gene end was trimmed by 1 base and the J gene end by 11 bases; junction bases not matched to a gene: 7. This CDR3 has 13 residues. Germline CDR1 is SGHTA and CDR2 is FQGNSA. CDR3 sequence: CASSLGGGTRYTF. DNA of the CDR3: TGTGCCAGCAGCTTAGGAGGGGGCACGCGATACACCTTC.

The CDR3 coding sequence is TGCAGCGTGAGGGGAACAGGGGGTAACTATGGCTACACCTTC. This sequence encodes CSVRGTGGNYGYTF. J is TRBJ1-2 and V is TRBV29-1, with TRBD1 identical over 8 bases. Germline trimming cut 6 bases from V and 1 base from J; bases unmatched to any gene: 7. Germline assignment: CDR1 SQVTM and CDR2 ANQGSEA. The CDR3 has 14 amino acids. The variable domain in full, with the rest retrieved from reference TRBV29-1 and TRBJ1-2, is SAVISQKPSRDICQRGTSLTIQCQVDSQVTMMFWYRQQPGQSLTLIATANQGSEATYESGFVIDKFPISRPNLTFSTLTVSNMSPEDSSIYLCSVRGTGGNYGYTFGSGTRLTVV.

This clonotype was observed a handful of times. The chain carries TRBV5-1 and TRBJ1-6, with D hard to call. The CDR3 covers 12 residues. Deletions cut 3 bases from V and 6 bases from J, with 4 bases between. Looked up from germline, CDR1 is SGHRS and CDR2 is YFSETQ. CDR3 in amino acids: CASSSANSPLHF. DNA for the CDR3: TGCGCCAGCAGCTCCGCTAATTCACCCCTCCACTTT. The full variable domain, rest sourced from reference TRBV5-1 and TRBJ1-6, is KAGVTQTPRYLIKTRGQQVTLSCSPISGHRSVSWYQQTPGQGLQFLFEYFSETQRNKGNFPGRFSGRQFSNSRSEMNVSTLELGDSALYLCASSSANSPLHFGNGTRLTVT.

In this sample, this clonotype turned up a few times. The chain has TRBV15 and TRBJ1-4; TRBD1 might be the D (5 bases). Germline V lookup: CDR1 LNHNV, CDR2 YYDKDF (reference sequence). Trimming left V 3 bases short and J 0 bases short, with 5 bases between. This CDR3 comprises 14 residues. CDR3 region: CATSRTATNEKLFF. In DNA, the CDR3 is TGTGCCACCAGCAGGACAGCAACTAATGAAAAACTGTTTTTT.

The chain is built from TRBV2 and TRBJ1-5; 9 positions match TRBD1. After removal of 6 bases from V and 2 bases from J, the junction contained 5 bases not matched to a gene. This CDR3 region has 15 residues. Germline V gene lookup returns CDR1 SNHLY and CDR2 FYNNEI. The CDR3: CASSGDRARNQPQHF. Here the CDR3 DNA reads TGTGCCAGCAGCGGGGACAGGGCCCGCAATCAGCCCCAGCATTTT.

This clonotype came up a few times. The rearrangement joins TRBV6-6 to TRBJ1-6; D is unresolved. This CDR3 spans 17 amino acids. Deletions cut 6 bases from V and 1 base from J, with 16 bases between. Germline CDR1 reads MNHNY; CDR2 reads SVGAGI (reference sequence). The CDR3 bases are TGTGCCAGCAGACCCGATCCCAGTAAATCCTATAATTCACCCCTCCACTTT. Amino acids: CASRPDPSKSYNSPLHF.

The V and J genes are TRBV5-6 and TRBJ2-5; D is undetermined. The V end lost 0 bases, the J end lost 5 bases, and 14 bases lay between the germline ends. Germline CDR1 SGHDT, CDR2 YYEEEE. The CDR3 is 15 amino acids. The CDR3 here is CASSLGKGRDETQYF. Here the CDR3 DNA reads TGTGCCAGCAGCTTGGGAAAGGGAAGAGATGAGACCCAGTACTTC. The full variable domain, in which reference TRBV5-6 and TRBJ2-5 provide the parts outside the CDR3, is DAGVTQSPTHLIKTRGQQVTLRCSPKSGHDTVSWYQQALGQGPQFIFQYYEEEERQRGNFPDRFSGHQFPNYSSELNVNALLLGDSALYLCASSLGKGRDETQYFGPGTRLLVL.

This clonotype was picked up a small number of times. Here the CDR3 reads CASSFSPYDRGWETQYF. The CDR3 coding sequence is TGTGCCAGCAGTTTCTCACCCTACGACAGGGGGTGGGAGACCCAGTACTTC. The rearrangement links TRBV28 to TRBJ2-5, with TRBD1 identical over 9 bases. V lost 3 bases, J lost 5 bases, and 13 bases stayed unmatched. Germline V CDR1 and CDR2: MDHEN, SYDVKM. This CDR3 is built from 17 residues.

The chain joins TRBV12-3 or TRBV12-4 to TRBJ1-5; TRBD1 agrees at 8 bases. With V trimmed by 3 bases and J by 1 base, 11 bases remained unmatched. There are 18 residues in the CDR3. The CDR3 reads CASSFPLGTGGSNQPQHF. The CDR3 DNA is TGTGCCAGCAGTTTCCCCCTCGGGACAGGAGGGAGCAATCAGCCCCAGCATTTT.

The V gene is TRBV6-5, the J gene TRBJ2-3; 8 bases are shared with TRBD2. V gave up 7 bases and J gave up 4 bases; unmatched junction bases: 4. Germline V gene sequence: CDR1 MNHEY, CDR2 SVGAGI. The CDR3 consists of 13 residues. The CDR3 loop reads CASMKRGSDTQYF. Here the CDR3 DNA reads TGTGCCAGCATGAAGCGGGGGTCAGATACGCAGTATTTT.

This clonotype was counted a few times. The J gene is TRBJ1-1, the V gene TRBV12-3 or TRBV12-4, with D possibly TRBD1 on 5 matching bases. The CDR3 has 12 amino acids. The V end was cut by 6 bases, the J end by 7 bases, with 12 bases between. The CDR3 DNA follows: TGTGCCAGCAGCCGGGGGTATCGTGAAGCTTTCTTT. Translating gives CASSRGYREAFF.

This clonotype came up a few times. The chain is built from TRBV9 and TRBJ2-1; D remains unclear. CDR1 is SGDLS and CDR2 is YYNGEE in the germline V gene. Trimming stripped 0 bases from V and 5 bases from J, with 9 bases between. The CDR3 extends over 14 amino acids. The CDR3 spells CASSVEDPDNEQFF. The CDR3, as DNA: TGTGCCAGCAGCGTAGAGGATCCGGACAATGAGCAGTTCTTC.

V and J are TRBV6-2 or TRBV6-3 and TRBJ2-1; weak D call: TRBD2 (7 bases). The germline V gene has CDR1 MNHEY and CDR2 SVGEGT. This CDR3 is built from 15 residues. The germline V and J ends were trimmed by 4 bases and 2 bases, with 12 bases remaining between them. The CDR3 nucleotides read TGTGCCAGCAGTTGGGGAGGGACAACCTACAATGAGCAGTTCTTC. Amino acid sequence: CASSWGGTTYNEQFF.

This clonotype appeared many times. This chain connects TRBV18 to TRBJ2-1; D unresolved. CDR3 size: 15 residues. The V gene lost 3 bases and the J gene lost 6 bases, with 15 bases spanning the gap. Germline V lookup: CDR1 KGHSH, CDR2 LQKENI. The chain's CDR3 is CASSPPPPIPNEQFF. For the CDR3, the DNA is TGTGCCAGCTCACCTCCCCCGCCGATCCCCAATGAGCAGTTCTTC.

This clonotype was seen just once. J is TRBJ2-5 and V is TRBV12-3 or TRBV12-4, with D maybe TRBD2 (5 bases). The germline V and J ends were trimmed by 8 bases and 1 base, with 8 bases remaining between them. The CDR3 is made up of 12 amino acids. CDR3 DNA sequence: TGTGCCAGCGGAGGACCCCAAGAGACCCAGTACTTC. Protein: CASGGPQETQYF.

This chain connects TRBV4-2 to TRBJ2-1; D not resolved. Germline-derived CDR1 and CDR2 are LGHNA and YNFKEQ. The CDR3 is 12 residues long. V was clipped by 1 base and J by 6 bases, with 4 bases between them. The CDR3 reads CASSQGLNEQFF. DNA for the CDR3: TGTGCCAGCAGCCAAGGGCTCAATGAGCAGTTCTTC.

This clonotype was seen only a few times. Written as DNA, the CDR3 is TGTGCCAGCACCTCACGGGGGGGCCTTGACTCCTACAATGAGCAGTTCTTC. Amino acid sequence: CASTSRGGLDSYNEQFF. The gene calls are TRBV11-2 and TRBJ2-1, with 8 positions matching TRBD2. Germline V lookup: CDR1 SGHAT, CDR2 FQNNGV. V trimming: 7 bases; J trimming: 0 bases; junction bases outside the gene matches: 11. CDR3 length: 17 residues.

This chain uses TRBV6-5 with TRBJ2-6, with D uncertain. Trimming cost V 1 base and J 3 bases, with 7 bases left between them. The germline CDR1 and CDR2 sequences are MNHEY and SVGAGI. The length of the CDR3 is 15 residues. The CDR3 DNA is TGTGCCAGCAGTTACTGGGTGAATGGGGCCAACGTCCTGACTTTC. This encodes CASSYWVNGANVLTF.

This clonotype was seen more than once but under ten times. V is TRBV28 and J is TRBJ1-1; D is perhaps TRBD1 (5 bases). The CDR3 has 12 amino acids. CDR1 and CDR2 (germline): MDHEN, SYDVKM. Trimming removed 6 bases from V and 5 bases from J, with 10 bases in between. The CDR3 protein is CASRTGGTEAFF. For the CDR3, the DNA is TGTGCCAGCAGGACTGGGGGGACTGAAGCTTTCTTT. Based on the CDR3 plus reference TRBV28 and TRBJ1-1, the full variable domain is DVKVTQSSRYLVKRTGEKVFLECVQDMDHENMFWYRQDPGLGLRLIYFSYDVKMKEKGDIPEGYSVSREKKERFSLILESASTNQTSMYLCASRTGGTEAFFGQGTRLTVV.

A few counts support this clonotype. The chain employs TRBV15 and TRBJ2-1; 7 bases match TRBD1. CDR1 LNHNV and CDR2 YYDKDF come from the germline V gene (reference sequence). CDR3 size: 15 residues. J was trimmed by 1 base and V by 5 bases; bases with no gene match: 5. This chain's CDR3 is CATSPTGKSYNEQFF. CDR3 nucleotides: TGTGCCACCAGCCCGACAGGGAAGTCCTACAATGAGCAGTTCTTC.

CDR3 in amino acids: CSVEENRGQANEKLFF. CDR3 nucleotides: TGCAGCGTTGAAGAGAACAGGGGCCAGGCTAATGAAAAACTGTTTTTT. The rearrangement uses TRBV29-1 and TRBJ1-4; 7 bases are shared with TRBD1. CDR1 and CDR2 from the germline V gene are SQVTM and ANQGSEA. V shed 0 bases and J 3 bases; nucleotides not matched to a gene: 7. There are 16 residues in the CDR3.

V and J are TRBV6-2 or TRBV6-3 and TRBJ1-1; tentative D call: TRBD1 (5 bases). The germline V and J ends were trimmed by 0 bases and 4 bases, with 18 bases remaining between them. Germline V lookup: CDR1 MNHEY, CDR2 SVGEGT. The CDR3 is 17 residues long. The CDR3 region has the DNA TGTGCCAGCAGTTACTCGATAAGTCGGGGCTGGGGCACTGAAGCTTTCTTT. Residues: CASSYSISRGWGTEAFF.

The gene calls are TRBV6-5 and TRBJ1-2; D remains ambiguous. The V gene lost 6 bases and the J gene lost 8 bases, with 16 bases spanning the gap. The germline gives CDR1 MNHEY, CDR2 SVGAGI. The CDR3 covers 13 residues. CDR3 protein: CASSAGLAHGYTF. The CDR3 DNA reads TGTGCCAGCAGCGCCGGATTGGCACACGGCTACACCTTC.

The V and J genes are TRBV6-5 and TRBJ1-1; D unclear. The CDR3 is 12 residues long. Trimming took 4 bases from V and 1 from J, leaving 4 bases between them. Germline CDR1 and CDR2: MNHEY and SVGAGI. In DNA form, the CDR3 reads TGTGCCAGCAGTTTTCCGAACACTGAAGCTTTCTTT. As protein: CASSFPNTEAFF.